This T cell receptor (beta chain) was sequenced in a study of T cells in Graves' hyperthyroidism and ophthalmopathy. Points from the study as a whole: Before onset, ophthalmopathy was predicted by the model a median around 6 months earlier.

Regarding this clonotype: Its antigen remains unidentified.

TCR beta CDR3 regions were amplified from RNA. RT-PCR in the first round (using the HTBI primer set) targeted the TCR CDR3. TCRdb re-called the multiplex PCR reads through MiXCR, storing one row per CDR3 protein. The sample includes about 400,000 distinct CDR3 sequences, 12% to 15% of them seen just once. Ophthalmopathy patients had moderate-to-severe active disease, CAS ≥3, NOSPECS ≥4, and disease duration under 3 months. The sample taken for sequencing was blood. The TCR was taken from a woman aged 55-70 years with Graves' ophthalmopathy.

The CDR3 is CASSTTGSNQPQHF. The CDR3 nucleotides read TGTGCCAGTAGTACGACAGGGAGCAATCAGCCCCAGCATTTT. V usage is TRBV19 and J usage is TRBJ1-5, with TRBD1 matching over 7 bases. CDR3 length equals 14 residues. After removal of 4 bases from V and 1 base from J, the junction contained 1 base not matched to a gene. Germline V gene lookup returns CDR1 LNHDA and CDR2 SQIVND (reference sequence).